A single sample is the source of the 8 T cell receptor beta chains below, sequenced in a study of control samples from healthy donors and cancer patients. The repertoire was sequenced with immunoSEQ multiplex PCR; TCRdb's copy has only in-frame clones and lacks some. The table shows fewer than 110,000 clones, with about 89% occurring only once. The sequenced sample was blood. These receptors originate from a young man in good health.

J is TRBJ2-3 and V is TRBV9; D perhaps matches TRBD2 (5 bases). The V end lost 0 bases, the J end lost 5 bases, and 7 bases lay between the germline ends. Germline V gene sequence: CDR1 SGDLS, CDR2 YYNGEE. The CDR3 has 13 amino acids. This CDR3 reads CASSVGAGDTQYF. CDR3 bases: TGTGCCAGCAGCGTAGGGGCGGGAGATACGCAGTATTTT. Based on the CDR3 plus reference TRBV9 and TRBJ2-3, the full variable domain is DSGVTQTPKHLITATGQRVTLRCSPRSGDLSVYWYQQSLDQGLQFLIQYYNGEERAKGNILERFSAQQFPDLHSELNLSSLELGDSALYFCASSVGAGDTQYFGPGTRLTVL.

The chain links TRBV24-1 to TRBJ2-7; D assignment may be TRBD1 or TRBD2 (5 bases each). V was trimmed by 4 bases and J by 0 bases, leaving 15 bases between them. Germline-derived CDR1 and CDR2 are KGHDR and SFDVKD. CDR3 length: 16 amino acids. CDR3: CATSEGPGPNSYEQYF. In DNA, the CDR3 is TGTGCCACCAGTGAAGGCCCGGGACCGAACTCCTACGAGCAGTACTTC.

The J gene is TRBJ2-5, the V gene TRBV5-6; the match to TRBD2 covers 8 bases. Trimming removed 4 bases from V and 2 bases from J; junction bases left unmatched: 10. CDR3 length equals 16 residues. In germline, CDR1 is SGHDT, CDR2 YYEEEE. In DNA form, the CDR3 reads TGTGCCAGCAGCCCGGATCTGGGGACTAGGCAAGAGACCCAGTACTTC. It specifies CASSPDLGTRQETQYF.

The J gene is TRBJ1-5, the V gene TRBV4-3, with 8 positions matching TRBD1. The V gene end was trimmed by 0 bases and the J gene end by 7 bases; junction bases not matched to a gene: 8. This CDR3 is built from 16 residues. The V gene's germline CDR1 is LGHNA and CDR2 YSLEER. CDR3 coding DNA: TGCGCCAGCAGCCAAGATCATGCGACAGGGGTCCAGCCCCAGCATTTT. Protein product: CASSQDHATGVQPQHF.

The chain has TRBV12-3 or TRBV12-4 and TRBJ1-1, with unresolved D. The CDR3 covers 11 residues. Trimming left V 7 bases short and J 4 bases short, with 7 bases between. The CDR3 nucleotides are TGTGCCAGCACCCCGGGCACTGAAGCTTTCTTT. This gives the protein CASTPGTEAFF.

The CDR3 is CASSGTLVHEQFF. DNA of the CDR3: TGTGCCAGCAGCGGGACATTAGTCCATGAGCAGTTCTTC. V and J are TRBV9 and TRBJ2-1; possible D gene TRBD1, 5 bases. V was pared by 3 bases and J by 8 bases, with 12 bases between. CDR1 and CDR2 from the germline V gene are SGDLS and YYNGEE. There are 13 residues in the CDR3. Combining the CDR3 with reference TRBV9 and TRBJ2-1 gives the whole variable domain DSGVTQTPKHLITATGQRVTLRCSPRSGDLSVYWYQQSLDQGLQFLIQYYNGEERAKGNILERFSAQQFPDLHSELNLSSLELGDSALYFCASSGTLVHEQFFGPGTRLTVL.

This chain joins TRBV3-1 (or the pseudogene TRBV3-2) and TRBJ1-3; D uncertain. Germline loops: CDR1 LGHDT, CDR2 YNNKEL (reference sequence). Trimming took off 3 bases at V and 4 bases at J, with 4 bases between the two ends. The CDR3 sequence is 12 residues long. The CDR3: CASSHVGNTIYF. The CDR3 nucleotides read TGTGCCAGCAGCCATGTAGGAAACACCATATATTTT.

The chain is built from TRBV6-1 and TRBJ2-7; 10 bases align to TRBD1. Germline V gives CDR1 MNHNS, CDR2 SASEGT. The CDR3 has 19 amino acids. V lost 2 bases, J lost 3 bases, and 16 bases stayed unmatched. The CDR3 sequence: CASSEMGGGVGQGSYEQYF. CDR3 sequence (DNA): TGTGCCAGCAGTGAAATGGGCGGGGGAGTGGGACAGGGGAGCTACGAGCAGTACTTC.